The entry below describes one T cell receptor beta chain. This clone has only one observation. Its binding antigen is unknown. Within one base of it there is no much larger clone, and no base qualities were kept. The sample's time point label is to be understood as: baseline before first vaccination. The vaccinee samples were drawn from two UK trials, COV001 and COV002, one of which was a single-blind randomized controlled phase 2/3 trial testing AZD1222 (ChAdOx1 nCoV-19) in healthy adults. For TCRbeta chain sequencing, PBMC samples were collected from trial participants at day 0 and at day 28 after the second dose. The data are from a study of T cell responses to AZD1222 COVID-19 vaccine (dated by TCRdb to the early 2020s). Study-wide context: AZD1222 recipients given second doses at about 4 weeks or at about 12 weeks were pooled, since spike-specific TCR depth and breadth were not found to differ between the two schedules. A total of over 230 trial participants underwent TCR sequencing, of whom about 210 had received two doses of AZD1222 and around 25 had received two doses of the MenACWY control vaccine. Trial participants were enrolled into age subgroups of 18-55, 56-69 and 70-plus years, which contained 148, 28 and 57 TCR-sequenced participants, respectively. The investigation overall reported the following: Spike-specific TCR breadth and depth rose significantly after two AZD1222 doses compared with day 0 and with MenACWY recipients. The whole spike protein was spanned by vaccine-associated CD4 TCRs, and dominant responses were seen in regions 160-218 and 743-854. Most participants were white British and females outnumbered males, and the authors suggested that clonal diversity may have been underestimated. Because no day 14 peak-response samples were available, the repertoires could be characterized only after the peak T cell response. Reportedly, close to half of the unique spike-specific TCRs recognized epitopes lying outside the regions that are mutated in the B.1.351 and B.1.1.7 variants. Conclusions about previously exposed vaccinees are limited, since just 5 or 6 AZD1222 recipients were seropositive for SARS-CoV-2 at baseline. In the small 56-69-year group, the increase in depth fell short of significance, most likely because of low power.

The CDR3 measures 16 amino acids from cysteine to phenylalanine. Only the CDR3 region is kept as DNA, spanning 48 bases read in frame from base 1. CDR1 and CDR2 were assigned from the germline V gene (reference sequence) as SGHNT and YYREEE. V lost 4 bases and J lost 3 bases; the stretch between them is 16 bases long. The CDR3 regions of human TCRbeta chains were analyzed by immunosequencing. As for the original processing: TCRs in the repertoires were matched against a reference library of SARS-CoV-2-specific TCRs that had been generated with the MIRA antigen-specificity platform. Breadth meant the fraction of unique TCRs that were SARS-CoV-2-associated, whereas depth meant the fraction of total T cells that were SARS-CoV-2-associated. Using the MIRA data, each spike-specific TCR was mapped to the spike region that the TCR reacts to and placed in a CD4 or CD8 class. Log10-transformed breadth and depth values were compared by one-way ANOVA with Sidak's multiple comparisons tests. As stored in TCRdb, this immuneACCESS dataset retains in-frame rearrangements with V and J assigned. A fraction of the clones does not appear; measured against another copy, unresolved V genes explain less than half of the discrepancy, and the remainder lacks a known reason. The V and J calls and the clone size are those of that table, but D and trimming were determined from the DNA. A total of some 160,000 clones appear in this sample, more than 70% of them only once. Clones ranked in the top ten supply less than 6.5% of the sample.

The chain links TRBV5-4 with TRBJ2-2, with a tentative D gene TRBD1 over 6 matching bases. The starting material was peripheral blood, obtained on day 0 of AZD1222 vaccination. The receptor's source is an adult in good health. The bases read TGTGCCAGCAGCGCAGACCCCGGGACACACACCGGGGAGCTGTTTTTT. It codes for CASSADPGTHTGELFF.